This T cell receptor (beta chain) is from a study of neurological immune-mediated disorders. Broader study findings: The level of TCR clonal expansion was highest in patients with HTLV-1-associated myelopathy and lowest in multiple sclerosis, where it fell below the level seen in healthy controls.

V gave up 4 bases and J gave up 5 bases, with 15 bases separating them. The germline V gene encodes CDR1 SGHRS and CDR2 YFSETQ. This CDR3 spans 14 amino acids. A 10-nucleotide random UMI tagged transcripts in template-switch 5'RACE cDNA synthesis. TCRdb reanalysed the 5' RACE reads using MiXCR and keeps one entry per CDR3 protein. This sample has some 68,000 distinct CDR3 sequences, with about 13% found just once. This clonotype was detected many times. What it recognizes is unknown. Time point in this sample: longitudinal time-point 1 (baseline). 2 million PBMCs stored at -80 C were the source of the unsorted libraries.

The specimen sequenced was PBMCs. The J gene is TRBJ2-5, the V gene TRBV5-1; maybe TRBD2 (7 bases). The clonotype originates from a female donor with HTLV-1-associated myelopathy (HAM/TSP). CDR3 loop: CASSNGGPGETQYF. In nucleotides, the CDR3 is TGCGCCAGCAGCAACGGGGGGCCTGGGGAGACCCAGTACTTC.